This T cell receptor beta chain was retrieved from a study of PD-L1 blockade in urothelial cancer. Background on the study: Males with urothelial cancer arising in the bladder constituted about 90% of the roughly 30 patients. Samples of blood were analyzed 3 weeks (second dose) and 6 weeks after treatment start.

As to time point: peripheral blood 6 weeks after treatment start. Synthetically made TCR analog templates were put into each PCR as spikes. Generated by immunoSEQ multiplex PCR, the TCRdb table keeps only in-frame clones and is missing some. Of 90,000 to 130,000 clones listed, around 93% are singletons. This CDR3 has 14 amino acids. Germline lookup yields CDR1 WSHSY and CDR2 SAAADI. The V and J ends lost 6 bases and 7 bases, in that order; junction bases with no gene match: 7. The sequences come from PBMCs, collected around atezolizumab (anti-PD-L1) treatment. The receptor was isolated from a man in his sixties with urothelial cancer. The V call is TRBV10-2, the J call TRBJ2-2; the match to TRBD1 covers 8 bases. DNA for the CDR3: TGCGCCAGCAGAGGACAGGGAGCTGTCGGGGAGCTGTTTTTT. Translating it yields CASRGQGAVGELFF.